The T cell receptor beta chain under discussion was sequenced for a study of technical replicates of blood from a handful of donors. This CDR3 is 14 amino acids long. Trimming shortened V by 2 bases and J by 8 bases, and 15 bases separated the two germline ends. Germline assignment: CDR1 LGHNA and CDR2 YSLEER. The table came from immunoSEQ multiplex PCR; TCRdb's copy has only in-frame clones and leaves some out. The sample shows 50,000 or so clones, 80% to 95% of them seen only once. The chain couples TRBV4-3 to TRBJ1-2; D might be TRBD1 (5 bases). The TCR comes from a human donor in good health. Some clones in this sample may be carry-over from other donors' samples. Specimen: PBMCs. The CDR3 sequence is CASSQSQGYKGYTF. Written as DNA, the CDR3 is TGCGCCAGCAGCCAAAGCCAGGGCTATAAGGGCTACACCTTC.